This TCR beta chain was captured by sequencing in a study of cytomegalovirus exposure and HLA in healthy donors. Whole-study findings and limits: What a later analysis showed was that several of the most significant clusters appeared linked to common viral pathogens. Information on immune exposure was restricted to one variable (CMV serostatus).

About this clone: What it binds is unknown.

This CDR3 has 13 amino acids. Germline trimming cut 10 bases from V and 6 bases from J; bases unmatched to any gene: 11. Germline values: CDR1 MNHEY, CDR2 SVGAGI. The PCR employed 60 Vbeta primers together with 13 Jbeta primers. Study processing details: Unique TCR beta chains numbered around 75 million in a later analysis, with approximately 10 million shared. Sequencing used immunoSEQ multiplex PCR; TCRdb keeps in-frame clones, though not all of them. V and J calls and clone size are given by that table; D and trimming were obtained from the DNA. In the table there are under 150,000 clones, about 64% of which are singletons.

The sequenced sample consisted of PBMCs. The source of this sequence is a man aged 60 to 75 in good health and CMV-seronegative. The rearrangement uses TRBV6-5 and TRBJ1-2; 7 bases align to TRBD1. In nucleotides, the CDR3 is TGTGCCACCCAAGCCTGGGACAGCGATGGCTACACCTTC. Protein product: CATQAWDSDGYTF.